This T cell receptor (beta chain) was sequenced in a study of cytomegalovirus exposure and HLA in healthy donors (dated by TCRdb to 2016 to 2017). Some background on the complete study: According to an earlier analysis of several hundred of the donors, some 180 million T cells yielded 90 million to 140 million unique TCR beta sequences and 276 Gb of sequence data. An earlier analysis of roughly 600 of the donors used high-throughput TCR beta sequencing to judge whether each TCR beta V gene segment behaved as functional or pseudogenic. The T cell repertoires of several hundred subjects were profiled by immunosequencing and related to cytomegalovirus serostatus. Every repertoire in the discovery cohort had been generated on one and the same sequencing platform. Typing coverage differed by locus: A, B, C, DRB1 and DQB1 were typed in roughly 629-630 donors, DQA1 in about 500, DPA1 in approximately 600, and DPB1 in 450 to 480. Alongside the repertoire data, information on donor age, sex, ethnicity and CMV serostatus was compiled. Genome-wide SNP genotypes for about 65% of the 666 donors were used in a later genetic analysis, which treated that subset as a discovery cohort. In the later analysis, no new phenotypic data were used to find candidate immune exposures; instead, reliance was placed on TCR beta sequences and their occurrence across donors. On average, about 240,000 unique TCR beta nucleotide sequences were sequenced per donor among fewer than 500 genotyped donors of the cohort, with approximately 18% of those sequences being non-productive. Five DR-DQ haplotypes were handled as single units for association and clustering because linkage in the cohort was strong. To predict cytomegalovirus infection status, the study brought together high-throughput TCR immunosequencing, statistical association of individual TCRs with disease status, and machine learning. In addition to the first cohort of 666 subjects, a separate validation cohort of 130 or so different subjects was used. HLA typing included class I and class II loci at four-digit resolution. A later analysis re-examined previously published TCR beta repertoires from several hundred donors and added high-resolution HLA genotyping to investigate patterns of TCR occurrence. The genetic ancestry cluster associated with self-reported Caucasian donors included over 80% of the roughly 390 genotyped donors. The study aimed to test whether cataloging public T cell receptors could reveal signatures of past pathogen exposure. An early release covering roughly 640 HLA-typed donors comprised roughly 300 gigabases of sequencing data and roughly 85 million unique TCR sequences. General conclusions and limits of the study: It was suggested by the authors that the approach could potentially be generalized to other disease states and immunological phenotypes. In vitro tests confirmed that three of the cytomegalovirus-associated TCR beta chains recognize cytomegalovirus antigens. Because some donors lacked HLA typing at each locus, the association tests relied only on the typed subset. Specific HLA alleles were associated with about 17,000 TCR beta sequences at a false discovery rate of 0.05 in a later analysis. When HLA alleles, especially DR and DQ, strongly co-occurred, TCR associations were difficult to assign to individual alleles. In a later genetic analysis, a missense DCLRE1C variant was associated with V-gene and J-gene trimming of TCR beta chains, and the association was replicated in an independent cohort. Immune exposure information for the cohort was limited to CMV serostatus. Because counts were too low, about 15 rarely observed V segments, including chromosome 9 orphons, were left out of the earlier analysis of about 620 of the donors. Linkage disequilibrium might explain the correlated functional status among segregating V segments, but an unknown experimental factor could not be ruled out. Broadly in line with IMGT annotations, most TCR beta V segments showed up in productive rearrangements about 87% or about 30% of the time in an earlier analysis of a few hundred of the donors. A later genetic analysis reported fewer N-insertions in productive TCRs among donors in an Asian-associated ancestry cluster than the roughly 700-donor mean. Across donors, most TCR sequences were observed very rarely, whereas some public TCRs were present in many individuals. Compared with equally common non-associated chains, HLA-associated TCR beta chains in a later analysis were more clonally expanded and had lower generation probabilities. In this cohort, only TCR beta chains were sequenced, and detectable features were limited by the absence of alpha or paired-chain data. In a later analysis, the rate of TCR association differed among HLA loci, with DRB1 alleles having the most associated TCRs and HLA-C alleles having the fewest. In a later analysis, several top co-occurrence clusters were reported to appear linked to parvovirus B19, influenza, CMV and Epstein-Barr virus. Sequencing depth was assumed to be roughly uniform across donors in the presence/absence analyses, though that assumption may not hold. A total of 150 to 200 TCR beta chains were listed by the study as associated with cytomegalovirus. A further reported finding was that TCR beta sequences accurately predicted the HLA-A and HLA-B alleles for most subjects in the first cohort. The classifier was reported to diagnose cytomegalovirus status with high specificity and sensitivity in both the original and validation cohorts. A group of highly shared sequence variants was considered likely to be a technical artifact of the sequencing pipeline. Most CMV-associated TCR beta chains appeared to be HLA-restricted in a later analysis, and the HLA associations seemed to be driven largely by CMV exposure. Because the 87-base-pair reads could not distinguish some IMGT-functional V segments, including TRBV6-2 and TRBV6-3, those segments were excluded.

Library creation used the immunoSEQ multiplex PCR assay. For the multiplex PCR, a mixture combining 60 forward primers for TCR Vbeta segments and 13 reverse primers for TCR Jbeta segments was used. The CDR3 region of rearranged TCR beta genes was amplified from genomic DNA with a multiplex PCR assay. Amplified TCR beta libraries were sequenced as 87-base-pair reads on the Illumina HiSeq System. In the original analysis: Across the roughly 700 repertoires, a later analysis counted around 80 million unique TCR beta chains, around 11 million of which were shared by at least two donors. A nearest-neighbor algorithm error-corrected the raw reads and collapsed the reads into unique sequences, merging closely related sequences to remove PCR and sequencing errors. To assign V, D and J gene segments, CDR3 sequences were aligned to IMGT reference sequences. For a sequence to be retained, at least a six-nucleotide match to both a V gene segment and a J gene segment was required. A rearrangement was called productive if the CDR3 had no stop codons and remained in frame with V and J, and every other rearrangement was called non-productive. Following IMGT convention, CDR3 was defined as the stretch from the second conserved V-encoded cysteine up to the conserved J-encoded phenylalanine. The earlier analysis of some 600 of the donors excluded sequences that lacked an unambiguous match to a single V gene segment. An earlier analysis of approximately 590 of the donors called V segments functional above 56.7% productive rearrangements and segregating when the between-donor standard deviation exceeded 5%. To diagnose cytomegalovirus status from the catalog of TCR beta chain sequences, a statistical classification framework was built. In a later analysis, TCR nucleotide sequences were compared against IMGT/GENE-DB human TR gene sequences so that V and J genes could be assigned. In a later analysis, CDR3 sequences and most-parsimonious VDJ recombination scenarios were assigned using the TCRdist pipeline. A later analysis defined each TCR beta chain by its CDR3 amino acid sequence plus V-gene family, and excluded reads lacking a unique V-gene family. As a way to deal with suspected cross-contamination and a sequencing artifact, a later analysis dropped more than 500 nucleotide sequences that were highly shared and had low generation probability. For each public chain, a later analysis derived a clonal expansion index from normalized ranks of inferred template counts within each repertoire. In a later analysis, generation probabilities were computed using a VDJ recombination model fitted to out-of-frame rearrangements, and the results were checked against IGoR. Hypergeometric tests were used in a later analysis to score TCR-TCR, TCR-HLA and TCR-CMV co-occurrence, with a repertoire-size bias correction applied to the TCR pairs. In a later analysis, false discovery rates were estimated by permuting HLA or CMV assignments 20 times. In a later analysis, co-occurring TCRs were grouped with DBSCAN, and TCRdist sequence similarity was added when clustering was performed within HLA-allele-positive subsets. Repertoires with fewer than 30,000 or more than 120,000 public chains, plus five repertoires with anomalous nucleotide sharing, were excluded from co-occurrence clustering. Drawn from immuneACCESS, this table holds only the in-frame rearrangements with V and J called that TCRdb kept. Clones are partly lost; checked studies trace under half to an unresolved V gene and leave the rest unexplained. That table supplies the V and J calls and clone size; D and trimming were determined from the DNA. The sample data list 90,000 to 100,000 clones, and less than 80% of these were observed just once. The ten largest clones capture 1.5% to 2.5% of the sample.

As to this clone: Its antigen remains undetermined. Base qualities were left out, and no much larger clone turns up one base away.

Unmatched junction bases come to 10, with V trimmed by 5 bases and J by 6 bases. Based on the germline V gene (reference sequence), the CDR1 and CDR2 sequences are MNHEY and SMNVEV. From the cysteine through the phenylalanine, the CDR3 covers 16 amino acids. Only the CDR3 DNA is retained, 48 bases long and in frame from the first base. The cohort consisted of 670 or so healthy bone marrow donors. At the time of sampling, every cohort member was nominally healthy, though immune exposures that went unrecorded were likely present. The donor was CMV seronegative and was included in the group of a few hundred seronegative cohort members. A peripheral blood sample was provided by each donor, and peripheral blood mononuclear cells were used for TCR beta sequencing. Genomic DNA extraction from the blood cell samples was performed with the Qiagen DNeasy Blood Extraction Kit.

Source material: PBMCs. This clonotype was obtained from a man between 35 and 55 years old in good health and CMV-seronegative. The chain is assembled from TRBV27 and TRBJ2-3, and 11 junction bases match TRBD2. The DNA reads TGTGCCAGCAGTATCCTAGCGGGAGGTGTAATTGATACGCAGTATTTT. It translates to CASSILAGGVIDTQYF.